The 31 T cell receptor beta chains presented below share a single source sample, sequenced in a study of T-cell reconstitution after alpha-beta-depleted transplantation in children. TCRbeta library preparation incorporated unique molecular identifiers. TCRdb processed the PCR reads anew with MiXCR; each CDR3 protein has one entry. The profile shows 200,000 to 300,000 distinct CDR3 sequences, about 12% of them singletons. The sequences come from PBMCs from the stem cell graft donor, collected from the stem cell graft. These receptors all stem from a human donor who donated a stem cell graft to a child with acute lymphoblastic leukemia.

This chain uses TRBV12-3 or TRBV12-4 with TRBJ2-1, with a weak D call TRBD2 (5 bases). V was trimmed by 3 bases and J by 9 bases, leaving 15 bases between them. The CDR3 has 14 residues. The CDR3 spells CASSLTDYGSEQFF. The CDR3 region has the DNA TGTGCCAGCAGTTTGACCGACTACGGGTCTGAGCAGTTCTTC.

This clonotype was recorded many times. The chain links TRBV5-1 to TRBJ2-3; a weak D match, TRBD2 (6 bases). The length of the CDR3 is 17 residues. Trimming removed 0 bases from V and 1 base from J, with 15 bases in between. The germline V gene encodes CDR1 SGHRS and CDR2 YFSETQ. The CDR3 DNA sequence: TGCGCCAGCAGCTTGGCCATTAGCGGTTCCGGCACAGATACGCAGTATTTT. Its protein is CASSLAISGSGTDTQYF.

This clonotype was observed many times. The chain has TRBV20-1 and TRBJ1-2; D gene unclear. This CDR3 is 13 amino acids long. Trimming cost V 4 bases and J 4 bases, with 13 bases left between them. CDR1 and CDR2 (germline): DFQATT, SNEGSKA (reference sequence). DNA for the CDR3: TGCAGTGCTATGAGCCTAAACAGCTATGGCTACACCTTC. This translates into CSAMSLNSYGYTF.

This clonotype was recorded at least ten times. The J gene is TRBJ2-7, the V gene TRBV15; perhaps TRBD2 as D (5 bases). CDR1 is LNHNV and CDR2 is YYDKDF in the germline V gene (reference sequence). V was clipped by 0 bases and J by 2 bases, with 11 bases between them. The CDR3 extends over 15 amino acids. CDR3 sequence reads: CATSREGFGTYEQYF. CDR3 bases: TGTGCCACCAGCAGAGAAGGCTTCGGGACCTACGAGCAGTACTTC.

This clonotype was recorded many times. The rearrangement uses TRBV28 and TRBJ2-5, with D possibly TRBD1 on 5 matching bases. The CDR3 contains 13 residues. Deletions cut 5 bases from V and 7 bases from J, with 14 bases between. In germline, CDR1 is MDHEN, CDR2 SYDVKM. The CDR3, as DNA: TGTGCCAGCAGTCACTGGGGCCCGGGGACCCAGTACTTC. It codes for CASSHWGPGTQYF.

This clonotype showed up many times. The chain employs TRBV12-3 or TRBV12-4 and TRBJ1-2; weak D call: TRBD1 (6 bases). V was shortened by 4 bases and J by 7 bases, with 13 bases between the two germline ends. The CDR3 totals 13 residues. For the CDR3, the DNA is TGTGCCAGCAGTTGGCCGGGGGGCTCTGGCTACACCTTC. Protein sequence: CASSWPGGSGYTF.

This clonotype turned up a few times. At one end, the junction sequence differs from germline, possibly due to a read error. The chain has TRBV12-3 or TRBV12-4 and TRBJ2-1; TRBD2 aligns across 8 bases. This CDR3 is 19 amino acids long. CDR3 sequence: CAISQPLAGLGPLDNEQFF. The CDR3 nucleotides are TGTGCCATCAGTCAACCTTTAGCGGGGTTGGGCCCTCTCGACAATGAGCAGTTCTTC.

CDR3 in DNA: TGTGCCAGCAGTGAATCCCTACAGGGGATCCGGCACGAGCAGTACTTC. Translating it yields CASSESLQGIRHEQYF. The chain recombines TRBV25-1 with TRBJ2-7; 7 nucleotides agree with TRBD1. The germline V gene encodes CDR1 MGHDK and CDR2 SYGVNS. V lost 1 base, J lost 5 bases, and 11 bases stayed unmatched. The CDR3 length is 16 residues.

This clonotype was observed a handful of times. The rearrangement joins TRBV7-6 to TRBJ2-5; D ambiguous. Looked up from germline, CDR1 is SGHVS and CDR2 is FNYEAQ. The CDR3 runs to 15 residues. The V gene lost 5 bases and the J gene lost 5 bases, with 18 bases spanning the gap. The CDR3 nucleotides are TGTGCCAGCAGCACGTGGACGGCCCCCCGGGAGACCCAGTACTTC. It specifies CASSTWTAPRETQYF.

This clonotype was seen ten or more times. The chain is built from TRBV10-3 and TRBJ2-7; 8 bases line up with TRBD2. The V and J ends lost 3 bases and 5 bases, in that order; junction bases with no gene match: 9. The CDR3 sequence is 15 residues long. Germline V CDR1 and CDR2: ENHRY, SYGVKD. The DNA for the CDR3 is TGTGCCATCAGTGAAGGGAAGCGGGAGAGGAACGAGCAGTACTTC. Translation gives CAISEGKRERNEQYF.

This clonotype was detected ten times or more. This chain connects TRBV7-2 to TRBJ1-1; D not resolved. The V end lost 7 bases, the J end lost 2 bases, and 8 bases lay between the germline ends. Germline CDR1 SGHTA, CDR2 FQGNSA. The CDR3 consists of 12 residues. The CDR3 sequence is CASTKTNTEAFF. Written as DNA, the CDR3 is TGTGCCAGCACCAAGACTAACACTGAAGCTTTCTTT.

This clonotype appeared many times. The chain is built from TRBV12-3 or TRBV12-4 and TRBJ1-2; TRBD1 agrees at 8 bases. The ends lost 5 bases at V and 1 base at J; junction bases unmatched: 6. The CDR3 consists of 15 residues. CDR3 protein: CASSQQGASNYGYTF. The CDR3 DNA is TGTGCCAGCAGTCAGCAGGGGGCGAGTAACTATGGCTACACCTTC.

This clonotype was counted ten times or more. The V and J genes are TRBV20-1 and TRBJ2-7, with 11 bases aligning to TRBD1. Per germline, CDR1 DFQATT and CDR2 SNEGSKA (reference sequence). This CDR3 is 16 amino acids long. The V gene end was trimmed by 3 bases and the J gene end by 6 bases; junction bases not matched to a gene: 13. Written as DNA, the CDR3 is TGCAGTGCTAGGGGGCAAAGGACAGGGGGCAGGAGCGAGCAGTACTTC. This encodes CSARGQRTGGRSEQYF.

This clonotype was seen ten or more times. This rearrangement joins TRBV5-1 to TRBJ2-7; D remains ambiguous. CDR3 length equals 13 residues. The germline V gene encodes CDR1 SGHRS and CDR2 YFSETQ. Trimming removed 0 bases at V and 3 bases at J, with 7 bases between. This CDR3 is CASSLAWNYEQYF. Written as DNA, the CDR3 is TGCGCCAGCAGCTTGGCCTGGAACTACGAGCAGTACTTC.

Turning to this clonotype: This sequence may be a read error, since a much larger clone differs from it by one base. The chain is built from TRBV11-3 and TRBJ1-1, with unresolved D. This CDR3 has 15 residues. Germline assignment: CDR1 SGHNT and CDR2 YENEEA. V was clipped by 0 bases and J by 0 bases, with 8 bases between them. This CDR3 reads CASSLELLMNTEAFF. In nucleotides, the CDR3 is TGTGCCAGCAGCTTAGAGCTACTTATGAACACTGAAGCTTTCTTT.

This clonotype occurred many times. The V and J genes are TRBV9 and TRBJ2-2, with 10 positions matching TRBD2. This CDR3 spans 17 amino acids. The V and J ends lost 3 bases and 4 bases, in that order; junction bases with no gene match: 9. Germline V CDR1 and CDR2: SGDLS, YYNGEE. CDR3 DNA: TGTGCCAGCAGCGGGGGGAGCGGGGGGGCTATCACCGGGGAGCTGTTTTTT. It codes for CASSGGSGGAITGELFF. Combining the CDR3 with reference TRBV9 and TRBJ2-2 gives the whole variable domain DSGVTQTPKHLITATGQRVTLRCSPRSGDLSVYWYQQSLDQGLQFLIQYYNGEERAKGNILERFSAQQFPDLHSELNLSSLELGDSALYFCASSGGSGGAITGELFFGEGSRLTVL.

In this sample, this clonotype turned up many times. The chain is built from TRBV7-8 and TRBJ1-1; possibly TRBD1 for D (5 bases). This CDR3 has 13 amino acids. Germline CDR1 is SGHVS and CDR2 is FQNEAQ. V lost 0 bases, J lost 10 bases, and 12 bases lay in between. The CDR3 nucleotides read TGTGCCAGCAGCTTAGCAAGGGGCCAGGGAGCTTTCTTT. This gives the protein CASSLARGQGAFF.

The chain combines TRBV5-1 with TRBJ1-2; D uncertain. Per germline, CDR1 SGHRS and CDR2 YFSETQ. The CDR3 extends over 14 amino acids. Trimming pared 0 bases from V and 0 bases from J, leaving 6 bases between. CDR3 in DNA: TGCGCCAGCAGCTTGGTTCAGACTAACTATGGCTACACCTTC. Amino acid sequence: CASSLVQTNYGYTF.

This clonotype was counted a single time. An end of the junction differs from the germline gene, which may be a read error. The CDR3, as DNA: TGTGCCAGCAGGCCCTCGGGAGGGACTGACGCTTTCTTT. Translated, it gives CASRPSGGTDAFF. The rearrangement uses TRBV12-3 or TRBV12-4 and TRBJ1-1, with D possibly matching TRBD1 (5 bases). This CDR3 comprises 13 residues.

The sample holds a few counts of this clonotype. This chain connects TRBV20-1 to TRBJ2-7; possibly TRBD1 or TRBD2 for D (6 bases each). Germline CDR1 reads DFQATT; CDR2 reads SNEGSKA (reference sequence). The CDR3 runs 14 residues. V dropped 0 bases and J dropped 3 bases, with 12 bases sitting between them. This chain's CDR3 is CSARDRQEGYEQYF. Written as DNA, the CDR3 is TGCAGTGCTAGAGACAGACAGGAGGGCTACGAGCAGTACTTC.

This clonotype was seen at least ten times. The chain couples TRBV5-5 to TRBJ2-1; D might be TRBD1 (5 bases). V gave up 2 bases and J gave up 0 bases, with 15 bases separating them. Per the germline V gene, CDR1 is SGHKS and CDR2 is YYEKEE (reference sequence). CDR3 length: 17 amino acids. The CDR3 is CASSFLGATSSYNEQFF. The CDR3 DNA sequence: TGTGCCAGCAGCTTCCTTGGGGCTACCAGCTCCTACAATGAGCAGTTCTTC.

This clonotype appeared a few times. This sequence joins TRBV11-2 and TRBJ2-1, with a possible D match to TRBD2 (5 bases). The CDR3 sequence is 18 residues long. CDR1 is SGHAT and CDR2 is FQNNGV in the germline V gene. Trimming shortened V by 6 bases and J by 9 bases, and 30 bases separated the two germline ends. CDR3 protein: CASSRKNTGSWIGGEQFF. The CDR3 bases are TGTGCCAGCAGTCGTAAAAATACTGGCAGCTGGATAGGAGGTGAGCAGTTCTTC. Full variable domain (rest looked up from reference TRBV11-2 and TRBJ2-1): EAGVAQSPRYKIIEKRQSVAFWCNPISGHATLYWYQQILGQGPKLLIQFQNNGVVDDSQLPKDRFSAERLKGVDSTLKIQPAKLEDSAVYLCASSRKNTGSWIGGEQFFGPGTRLTVL.

This clonotype appeared many times. The rearrangement joins TRBV12-3 or TRBV12-4 to TRBJ1-5; no clear D gene. V was cut by 3 bases and J by 3 bases, with 3 bases left in between. The length of the CDR3 is 12 residues. CDR3 DNA sequence: TGTGCCAGCAGTTTGTACAATCAGCCCCAGCATTTT. This codes for CASSLYNQPQHF.

This clonotype has a handful of counts. This chain uses TRBV4-3 with TRBJ2-1; D is ambiguous. The germline CDR1 and CDR2 sequences are LGHNA and YSLEER. The CDR3 is 16 residues long. V dropped 0 bases and J dropped 6 bases, with 15 bases sitting between them. CDR3: CASSQEAARFGNEQFF. In DNA, the CDR3 is TGCGCCAGCAGCCAAGAAGCAGCTAGGTTCGGCAATGAGCAGTTCTTC.

This chain joins TRBV5-1 and TRBJ2-5; TRBD1 agrees at 7 bases. This CDR3 is built from 14 residues. The germline V gene encodes CDR1 SGHRS and CDR2 YFSETQ. V lost 4 bases and J lost 2; bases outside the gene matches: 5. CDR3 bases: TGCGCCAGCAGCCGACCGGGACAGCAAGAGACCCAGTACTTC. This translates into CASSRPGQQETQYF.

The chain links TRBV7-9 to TRBJ2-7, with 8 bases lining up with TRBD1. Germline CDR1 and CDR2: SEHNR and FQNEAQ (reference sequence). Germline trimming cut 1 base from V and 3 bases from J; bases unmatched to any gene: 8. The CDR3 contains 16 residues. CDR3 nucleotides: TGTGCCAGCAGCTTAGAAAGGACAGGGTTAGTCTACGAGCAGTACTTC. Protein: CASSLERTGLVYEQYF.

This clonotype was detected ten times or more. The chain uses TRBV6-4 and TRBJ2-3; 10 bases are a match to TRBD2. The CDR3 runs 15 residues. From germline, CDR1 is MRHNA and CDR2 SNTAGT. V gave up 0 bases and J gave up 4 bases; unmatched junction bases: 1. The CDR3 nucleotides read TGTGCCAGCAGTGACTCGCTAGCGGGGGCAGATACGCAGTATTTT. As protein: CASSDSLAGADTQYF.

This clonotype was picked up many times. J is TRBJ2-3 and V is TRBV4-3; 12 nucleotides match TRBD2. CDR3 size: 20 residues. The junction had 11 bases not matched to a gene; V was cut back by 0 bases and J by 1 base. Germline CDR1 reads LGHNA; CDR2 reads YSLEER. The CDR3 DNA follows: TGCGCCAGCAGCCAAGATATGGGGCTAGCGGGGGGGCGCGGCACAGATACGCAGTATTTT. Amino acids: CASSQDMGLAGGRGTDTQYF.

This clonotype was counted at least ten times. The rearrangement joins TRBV14 to TRBJ1-3, with D tentatively TRBD1 (6 bases). This CDR3 comprises 19 residues. Looked up from germline, CDR1 is SGHDN and CDR2 is FVKESK. The V gene lost 0 bases and the J gene lost 4 bases, with 22 bases spanning the gap. In nucleotides, the CDR3 is TGTGCCAGCAGCCAAGATCCTTGGTCCTACAGGGTCGGCGGAAACACCATATATTTT. It is translated as CASSQDPWSYRVGGNTIYF.

The chain links TRBV29-1 to TRBJ1-2; D is uncertain. The CDR3 totals 12 residues. Germline-derived CDR1 and CDR2 are SQVTM and ANQGSEA. V was cut by 3 bases and J by 3 bases, with 8 bases left in between. The CDR3 bases are TGCAGCGTTGACCTGGGATACTATGGCTACACCTTC. It is translated as CSVDLGYYGYTF.

This clonotype showed up many times. This chain links TRBV5-1 with TRBJ2-7; 11 nucleotides align to TRBD1. From germline, CDR1 is SGHRS and CDR2 YFSETQ. V gave up 4 bases and J gave up 3 bases; unmatched junction bases: 15. The CDR3 is made up of 18 amino acids. CDR3 bases: TGCGCCAGCAGCCCCCGCCCCACCCGGGGACAGGGGGTCTACGAGCAGTACTTC. The encoded protein is CASSPRPTRGQGVYEQYF.